These 24 T cell receptor beta chains share one sample of origin, sequenced in a study of blood T cell repertoires in COVID-19. Some clones are missing from TCRdb's copy, which holds only in-frame ones; the method was immunoSEQ multiplex PCR. Here the sample spans over 100,000 clones, roughly nine tenths being singletons. Sequenced: peripheral blood. Receptors were obtained from a man aged 35 to 55 with acute or convalescent COVID-19.

V usage is TRBV10-2 and J usage is TRBJ1-1; D unresolved. The CDR3 loop spans 12 amino acids. V was pared by 5 bases and J by 2 bases, with 6 bases between. CDR1 WSHSY and CDR2 SAAADI come from the germline V gene. CDR3 protein: CASSPTNTEAFF. Written as DNA, the CDR3 is TGCGCCAGCAGTCCTACTAACACTGAAGCTTTCTTT.

This clone appeared once. The J gene is TRBJ2-3, the V gene TRBV5-6; TRBD1 matches at 10 bases. V lost 1 base, J lost 5 bases, and 10 bases stayed unmatched. The CDR3 sequence is 17 residues long. The germline CDR1 and CDR2 sequences are SGHDT and YYEEEE. The CDR3 DNA follows: TGTGCCAGCAGCTTGCCCGCTGAAGGACAGGGGGTAGATACGCAGTATTTT. This encodes CASSLPAEGQGVDTQYF.

V and J are TRBV13 and TRBJ1-1, with 9 bases identical to TRBD1. Trimming took 5 bases from V and 8 from J; bases not matched to a gene: 9. The CDR3 loop spans 14 amino acids. Germline V gives CDR1 PRHDT, CDR2 FYEKMQ (reference sequence). This chain's CDR3 is CASSRGDRVGEAFF. DNA for the CDR3: TGTGCCAGCAGCCGAGGGGACAGGGTTGGCGAAGCTTTCTTT.

For this clone: This sample includes further DNA sequences coding for the same CDR3. This chain uses TRBV11-3 with TRBJ2-5; D is ambiguous. Looked up from germline, CDR1 is SGHNT and CDR2 is YENEEA. Trimming left V 3 bases short and J 1 base short, with 6 bases between. The CDR3 is made up of 13 amino acids. In DNA, the CDR3 is TGTGCCAGCAGCTTCTCCAGCCAAGAGACCCAGTACTTC. Amino acids: CASSFSSQETQYF.

The CDR3 here is CATTGLAGNNEQFF. DNA for the CDR3: TGTGCCACGACGGGACTAGCGGGGAACAATGAGCAGTTCTTC. V and J are TRBV10-3 and TRBJ2-1; TRBD2 agrees at 13 bases. The CDR3 has 14 amino acids. V shed 10 bases, J shed 5 bases, and the junction held 5 bases outside the gene matches. Germline V gene sequence: CDR1 ENHRY, CDR2 SYGVKD.

This chain connects TRBV4-1 to TRBJ1-3, with 8 bases lining up with TRBD1. The CDR3 consists of 15 residues. CDR1 is MGHRA and CDR2 is YSYEKL in the germline V gene. V dropped 0 bases and J dropped 7; count of bases not matched to a gene: 5. The CDR3 bases are TGCGCCAGCAGCCAAGACCCAGGGGGCTGGAACACCATATATTTT. Translation: CASSQDPGGWNTIYF.

The sample holds a few counts of this clone. The chain recombines TRBV5-1 with TRBJ1-1; weak D call: TRBD1 (5 bases). V shed 4 bases and J shed 4 bases, with 11 bases lying between them. Germline CDR1 SGHRS, CDR2 YFSETQ. The CDR3 has 13 amino acids. CDR3 residues: CASSLRGSTEAFF. The CDR3 DNA follows: TGCGCCAGCAGCCTCCGGGGGAGCACTGAAGCTTTCTTT.

This clone appeared a single time. CDR3 bases: TGTGCCAGCAGTGAACACAGGGGTGTAAGTGGCTACACCTTC. Its translation: CASSEHRGVSGYTF. The chain has TRBV6-1 and TRBJ1-2, with 7 nucleotides matching TRBD1. V trimming: 2 bases; J trimming: 7 bases; junction bases outside the gene matches: 7. CDR3 size: 14 residues. In germline, CDR1 is MNHNS, CDR2 SASEGT.

This rearrangement joins TRBV19 to TRBJ1-5, with D perhaps TRBD1 (5 bases). V was trimmed by 5 bases and J by 5 bases, leaving 16 bases between them. Per germline, CDR1 LNHDA and CDR2 SQIVND (reference sequence). The CDR3 covers 15 residues. The CDR3 sequence: CASSLNSGGYQPQHF. The CDR3 DNA reads as TGTGCCAGTAGTCTAAATTCGGGGGGGTATCAGCCCCAGCATTTT.

The chain employs TRBV7-9 and TRBJ1-2; tentatively, D is TRBD1 (5 bases). This CDR3 has 18 residues. The V end was cut by 5 bases, the J end by 0 bases, with 22 bases between. CDR1 SEHNR and CDR2 FQNEAQ come from the germline V gene (reference sequence). For the CDR3, the DNA is TGTGCCAGCAGCCCCGGGACGGGAGCCCTAGGGACTAACTATGGCTACACCTTC. Translated, it gives CASSPGTGALGTNYGYTF. Variable domain in full (rest from reference TRBV7-9 and TRBJ1-2): DTGVSQNPRHKITKRGQNVTFRCDPISEHNRLYWYRQTLGQGPEFLTYFQNEAQLEKSRLLSDRFSAERPKGSFSTLEIQRTEQGDSAMYLCASSPGTGALGTNYGYTFGSGTRLTVV.

This chain links TRBV4-1 with TRBJ1-2, with D unclear. The CDR3 length is 16 residues. Germline CDR1 and CDR2: MGHRA and YSYEKL. V lost 4 bases and J 8 bases, leaving 23 bases between the germline ends. The CDR3 DNA sequence: TGCGCCAGCAGCCCGTCGCTTGGACTCCCCATGGAAGGCTACACCTTC. Protein: CASSPSLGLPMEGYTF.

The V gene is TRBV6-5, the J gene TRBJ2-1, with TRBD2 matching over 12 bases. CDR1 is MNHEY and CDR2 is SVGAGI in the germline V gene. The CDR3 extends over 15 amino acids. Germline trimming cut 4 bases from V and 10 bases from J; bases unmatched to any gene: 8. Written as DNA, the CDR3 is TGTGCCAGCAGTTTAGGACTAGCGGGGAATCAGGAGCAGTTCTTC. This gives the protein CASSLGLAGNQEQFF.

This chain links TRBV7-6 with TRBJ2-3; a weak D match, TRBD2 (6 bases). The V gene's germline CDR1 is SGHVS and CDR2 FNYEAQ. V lost 3 bases and J lost 2, with 9 bases in between. The CDR3 covers 14 residues. CDR3 region: CASSFASATDTQYF. The CDR3 coding sequence is TGTGCCAGCAGCTTCGCTAGCGCCACAGATACGCAGTATTTT.

V gene TRBV5-1 combines with J gene TRBJ2-5, with TRBD2 identical over 13 bases. CDR1 SGHRS and CDR2 YFSETQ come from the germline V gene. This CDR3 region has 16 residues. J lost 9 bases, V lost 7 bases, and 15 bases had no gene match. The CDR3 protein is CASRGTSGIFVYAQYF. The CDR3 DNA reads TGCGCCAGCCGTGGGACTAGCGGGATTTTTGTTTACGCCCAGTACTTC.

This sequence joins TRBV5-4 and TRBJ2-5, with TRBD1 matching over 9 bases. Germline CDR1 SGHNT, CDR2 YYREEE (reference sequence). The CDR3 is made up of 13 amino acids. V was pared by 4 bases and J by 5 bases, with 3 bases of the junction left unmatched. CDR3 protein: CASSGTGLETQYF. CDR3 bases: TGTGCCAGCAGCGGGACAGGGTTGGAGACCCAGTACTTC.

The V and J genes are TRBV6-5 and TRBJ2-2; D is perhaps TRBD2 (6 bases). V gave up 6 bases and J gave up 5 bases, with 13 bases separating them. The CDR3 sequence is 14 residues long. CDR1 is MNHEY and CDR2 is SVGAGI in the germline V gene. The CDR3 loop reads CASSRDFQTGELFF. The CDR3 nucleotides are TGTGCCAGCAGCCGGGACTTCCAAACCGGGGAGCTGTTTTTT.

The chain recombines TRBV14 with TRBJ2-1; possible D gene TRBD2, 5 bases. V lost 3 bases, J lost 4 bases, and 13 bases lay in between. CDR1 and CDR2 from the germline V gene are SGHDN and FVKESK. This CDR3 has 15 residues. For the CDR3, the DNA is TGTGCCAGCAGCCATCCTGCTAGCCAATACAATGAGCAGTTCTTC. It is translated as CASSHPASQYNEQFF.

The V gene is TRBV5-6, the J gene TRBJ2-1; weak D call: TRBD2 (5 bases). The CDR3 length is 14 residues. Germline V gives CDR1 SGHDT, CDR2 YYEEEE. V was cut by 4 bases and J by 9 bases, with 17 bases left in between. CDR3: CASSRGGPHGEQFF. The DNA for the CDR3 is TGTGCCAGCAGCCGAGGCGGGCCCCATGGTGAGCAGTTCTTC.

The V gene is TRBV5-6, the J gene TRBJ1-5, with 7 bases that match TRBD1. This CDR3 contains 12 residues. The junction had 6 bases not matched to a gene; V was cut back by 5 bases and J by 10 bases. CDR1 is SGHDT and CDR2 is YYEEEE in the germline V gene. The CDR3 sequence is CASRRGRDPQHF. DNA for the CDR3: TGTGCCAGCAGGAGGGGGCGGGATCCCCAGCATTTT.

The chain combines TRBV7-7 with TRBJ2-2; TRBD2 is a possible D gene (6 bases). V was clipped by 5 bases and J by 6 bases, with 19 bases between them. There are 16 residues in the CDR3. Germline CDR1 reads SSHAT; CDR2 reads FNYEAQ (reference sequence). The CDR3 reads CASSAGPRVGSGELFF. The CDR3 region has the DNA TGTGCCAGCAGCGCGGGACCCCGGGTCGGGTCCGGGGAGCTGTTTTTT.

This chain connects TRBV19 to TRBJ1-2, with 7 bases aligning to TRBD1. This CDR3 comprises 13 residues. V trimming: 3 bases; J trimming: 7 bases; junction bases outside the gene matches: 5. CDR1 and CDR2 (germline): LNHDA, SQIVND (reference sequence). DNA for the CDR3: TGTGCCAGTAGTATCGACAGGGTTGGTGGCTACACCTTC. It yields the protein CASSIDRVGGYTF.

The CDR3 DNA is TGTGCCAGCAGCAAAGTAGTGAGGGGGCTAGCGACGTACAATGAGCAGTTCTTC. The encoded protein is CASSKVVRGLATYNEQFF. The chain combines TRBV21-1 with TRBJ2-1; the DNA was not compared with TRBD1, the D call given in the table. TRBV21-1 is a documented pseudogene. This CDR3 spans 18 amino acids.

The chain has TRBV27 and TRBJ1-2; the match to TRBD1 covers 8 bases. V was pared by 5 bases and J by 5 bases, with 13 bases of the junction left unmatched. Germline values: CDR1 MNHEY, CDR2 SMNVEV (reference sequence). The CDR3 covers 16 residues. Here the CDR3 reads CASSAFSGQGEYGYTF. DNA of the CDR3: TGTGCCAGCAGTGCGTTCTCAGGACAGGGAGAATATGGCTACACCTTC.

The chain uses TRBV19 and TRBJ1-1; 9 bases fit TRBD1. CDR3 length: 14 residues. The germline CDR1 and CDR2 sequences are LNHDA and SQIVND (reference sequence). Trimming took 3 bases from V and 4 from J; bases not matched to a gene: 3. The DNA for the CDR3 is TGTGCCAGTAGTATCGGACAGGGGATCACTGAAGCTTTCTTT. This sequence encodes CASSIGQGITEAFF.